This record looks at one T cell receptor beta chain sequence and its context. This entry belongs to a study of blood T cell repertoires in COVID-19. As for the study in general: There were acute and convalescent COVID-19 samples, and they came from the United States, Italy and Spain. The cDNA or gDNA used as material had been derived from T cells, B-cell-depleted T cells, or PBMCs.

The CDR3 length is 19 residues. Germline CDR1 and CDR2: SGHRS and YFSETQ. V shed 0 bases, J shed 4 bases, and the junction held 13 bases outside the gene matches. Patients of the Seattle cohort, enrolled during active infection, were followed longitudinally. Clones were sequenced by immunoSEQ multiplex PCR, and TCRdb holds only the in-frame ones, with some missing. Of about 180,000 clones detected, about 85% appear once; the ten largest clones hold roughly 5%. The sequenced sample was peripheral blood. The chain has TRBV5-1 and TRBJ1-4; 9 bases fit TRBD1. The receptor's source is a woman in her 50s with COVID-19, enrolled during active disease. This CDR3 is CASSLGRWDRALVNEKLFF. CDR3 nucleotide sequence: TGCGCCAGCAGCTTGGGCCGGTGGGACAGGGCGCTCGTTAATGAAAAACTGTTTTTT.